The rows below give T cell receptor beta chains drawn from one sample of a study of OX40 agonist ivuxolimab in advanced cancers. Sequencing used immunoSEQ multiplex PCR; TCRdb keeps in-frame clones, though not all of them. Of under 80,000 clones in the sample, more than 75% were seen once. This material consisted of CD4+ or CD8+ T cells sorted from blood, taken in a trial of the OX40 agonist ivuxolimab. These receptors were collected from an adult with an advanced solid tumor such as melanoma, head and neck, liver or kidney cancer. Both conserved end residues are part of each CDR3. The order of the fields is J gene, CDR3 length, clone size, D gene, V gene, CDR3 protein, CDR3 DNA. D genes are given only for firm matches. Size values are once, few and many counts, or a class for expanded clones, and some rows have none.

>TRBJ1-3|14|few|.|TRBV6-1
CASSESGSGNTIYF
TGTGCCAGCAGTGAATCGGGCTCTGGAAACACCATATATTTT
>TRBJ1-1|13|.|.|TRBV2
CASERGRNTEAFF
TGTGCCAGCGAAAGGGGAAGGAACACTGAAGCTTTCTTT
>TRBJ2-2|12|.|.|TRBV28
CASRVNTGELFF
TGTGCCAGCAGGGTGAACACCGGGGAGCTGTTTTTT
>TRBJ2-7|15|once|.|TRBV11-2
CASSLGQSISYEQYF
TGTGCCAGCAGCCTGGGACAATCGATCTCCTACGAGCAGTACTTC
>TRBJ1-4|15|.|.|TRBV7-2
CASSPLQGSNEKLFF
TGTGCCAGCAGCCCATTACAGGGTTCTAATGAAAAACTGTTTTTT
>TRBJ2-2|15|.|.|TRBV9
CASSVEGRNTGELFF
TGTGCCAGCAGCGTAGAAGGCCGGAACACCGGGGAGCTGTTTTTT
>TRBJ2-3|15|.|.|TRBV28
CASSLYGPKTDTQYF
TGTGCCAGCAGTCTCTACGGGCCAAAGACAGATACGCAGTATTTT
>TRBJ2-7|15|.|TRBD1|TRBV7-2
CASSVRQGAYYEQYF
TGTGCCAGCAGCGTCCGACAGGGGGCATACTACGAGCAGTACTTC
>TRBJ2-3|15|.|TRBD2|TRBV25-1
CASSDQRGASGPQYF
TGTGCCAGCAGTGATCAGCGGGGGGCGTCTGGTCCGCAGTATTTT
>TRBJ1-1|15|.|.|TRBV5-1
CASSLGTDLHTEAFF
TGCGCCAGCAGCTTGGGGACAGATTTACACACTGAAGCTTTCTTT
>TRBJ2-2|15|.|.|TRBV7-2
CASSVRVQGTGELFF
TGTGCCAGCAGCGTAAGGGTTCAGGGGACCGGGGAGCTGTTTTTT
>TRBJ2-1|17|.|TRBD2|TRBV11-2
CASSSSQGTSGYNEQFF
TGTGCCAGCAGCTCTTCTCAAGGGACTAGCGGGTACAATGAGCAGTTCTTC
>TRBJ1-1|15|.|.|TRBV18
CASSPGGGDNTEAFF
TGTGCCAGCTCACCAGGTGGAGGAGATAACACTGAAGCTTTCTTT
>TRBJ2-5|15|.|TRBD1|TRBV10-3
CAISDTGDRAGTQYF
TGTGCCATCAGTGACACTGGAGACAGGGCAGGGACCCAGTACTTC
>TRBJ1-2|15|.|TRBD1|TRBV6-1
CASSEIFRGGRGYTF
TGTGCCAGCAGTGAAATCTTCAGAGGGGGCAGGGGCTACACCTTC
>TRBJ2-1|13|.|TRBD2|TRBV6-6
CASLGLAYNEQFF
TGTGCCAGCTTGGGACTAGCGTACAATGAGCAGTTCTTC
>TRBJ2-5|14|few|TRBD1|TRBV7-9
CASSLAGGWETQYF
TGTGCCAGCAGCTTAGCAGGGGGCTGGGAGACCCAGTACTTC
>TRBJ2-3|17|.|TRBD2|TRBV6-1
CASSETLWTSGADTQYF
TGTGCCAGCAGTGAAACCCTTTGGACTAGCGGGGCAGATACGCAGTATTTT
>TRBJ2-7|13|.|.|TRBV5-4
CASSQSTSYEQYF
TGTGCCAGCTCACAGAGTACCTCCTACGAGCAGTACTTC
>TRBJ1-4|17|.|.|TRBV5-8
CASSLAGGSVENEKLFF
TGTGCCAGCAGCTTGGCCGGAGGGAGCGTGGAAAATGAAAAACTGTTTTTT
>TRBJ1-6|14|once|.|TRBV19
CASSLPPPNSPLHF
TGTGCCAGTAGTCTTCCTCCACCCAATTCACCCCTCCACTTT
>TRBJ2-2|16|few|.|TRBV6-6
CASSYSRRLNTGELFF
TGTGCCAGCAGTTACTCTAGACGGCTGAACACCGGGGAGCTGTTTTTT
>TRBJ2-5|13|.|.|TRBV5-8
CASSLQTGRDQYF
TGTGCCAGCAGCCTACAGACAGGGAGGGACCAGTACTTC
>TRBJ2-7|15|.|.|TRBV18
CASSPPTAGSYEQYF
TGTGCCAGCTCACCACCGACGGCGGGTTCCTACGAGCAGTACTTC
>TRBJ1-2|18|.|.|TRBV15
CATSRSLGAGNENYGYTF
TGTGCCACCAGCAGGTCCCTGGGGGCAGGCAATGAGAACTATGGCTACACCTTC
>TRBJ2-2|13|.|.|TRBV7-3
CASARLSTGELFF
TGTGCCAGCGCCCGGCTTAGCACCGGGGAGCTGTTTTTT
>TRBJ1-1|13|.|.|TRBV2
CASSEPGNTEAFF
TGTGCCAGCAGTGAGCCGGGGAACACTGAAGCTTTCTTT
>TRBJ2-5|16|.|TRBD2|TRBV18
CASSPFVSGSGETQYF
TGTGCCAGCTCACCCTTCGTTAGCGGGAGTGGGGAGACCCAGTACTTC
>TRBJ1-5|13|.|.|TRBV7-9
CASSFFLGQPQHF
TGTGCCAGCAGCTTTTTTCTTGGACAGCCCCAGCATTTT
>TRBJ1-1|14|.|.|TRBV5-1
CASSLGGRNTEAFF
TGCGCCAGCAGCTTGGGGGGACGGAACACTGAAGCTTTCTTT
>TRBJ1-5|12|.|.|TRBV6-6
CASSLDRQPQHF
TGTGCCAGCAGCTTGGACAGACAGCCCCAGCATTTT
>TRBJ1-1|17|.|.|TRBV5-4
CASSLGAARSLNTEAFF
TGTGCCAGCAGCTTGGGAGCGGCCAGGAGTTTGAACACTGAAGCTTTCTTT
>TRBJ1-4|13|few|.|TRBV5-1
CASSPTTNEKLFF
TGCGCCAGCAGCCCAACAACTAATGAAAAACTGTTTTTT
>TRBJ2-5|17|.|TRBD2|TRBV27
CASSALRGGSPQETQYF
TGTGCCAGCAGTGCCCTTAGGGGCGGGAGCCCCCAAGAGACCCAGTACTTC
>TRBJ2-3|15|.|.|TRBV7-2
CASSFRGGDTDTQYF
TGTGCCAGCAGCTTCAGGGGGGGGGACACAGATACGCAGTATTTT